These 20 T cell receptor beta chains were sequenced from one sample in a study of cytomegalovirus exposure and HLA in healthy donors. Clones were sequenced by immunoSEQ multiplex PCR, and TCRdb holds only the in-frame ones, with some missing. This sample carries fewer than 350,000 clones, 70% to 90% of them seen once, and the ten largest clones take 0.92%. The sample was PBMCs. The receptors derive from a woman under 30 in good health and CMV-seronegative.

This chain joins TRBV4-1 and TRBJ1-4; 7 nucleotides agree with TRBD1. The CDR3 contains 14 residues. The ends lost 6 bases at V and 2 bases at J; junction bases unmatched: 3. Germline V gives CDR1 MGHRA, CDR2 YSYEKL. Here the CDR3 reads CASRMTGTNEKLFF. CDR3 DNA: TGCGCCAGCAGAATGACAGGGACTAATGAAAAACTGTTTTTT.

The V and J genes are TRBV28 and TRBJ2-5; 10 bases match TRBD2. In germline, CDR1 is MDHEN, CDR2 SYDVKM. The CDR3 is made up of 18 amino acids. The ends lost 5 bases at V and 5 bases at J; junction bases unmatched: 17. CDR3 coding DNA: TGTGCCAGCAGTCTCACCCTTTTTGCTAGCGGGAGTACGGAGACCCAGTACTTC. Its protein product is CASSLTLFASGSTETQYF.

The V call is TRBV28, the J call TRBJ2-7; 7 nucleotides align to TRBD1. The CDR3 spans 16 residues. V shed 3 bases, J shed 1 base, and the junction held 9 bases outside the gene matches. CDR1 and CDR2 (germline): MDHEN, SYDVKM. CDR3 DNA sequence: TGTGCCAGCAGTTTCTCTCGGGACAGTGGGTCCTACGAGCAGTACTTC. Protein: CASSFSRDSGSYEQYF.

The chain links TRBV29-1 to TRBJ2-3, with D unclear. CDR3 size: 10 residues. CDR1 is SQVTM, CDR2 ANQGSEA, per germline. The V gene lost 3 bases and the J gene lost 7 bases, with 5 bases spanning the gap. The CDR3 coding sequence is TGCAGCGTTGAGTTTAATACGCAGTATTTT. It encodes CSVEFNTQYF.

This rearrangement joins TRBV28 to TRBJ1-5; 9 nucleotides match TRBD1. This CDR3 contains 14 residues. Losses at the gene ends were 5 bases for V and 6 bases for J; bases not matched to a gene: 5. The germline V gene encodes CDR1 MDHEN and CDR2 SYDVKM. The CDR3 region has the DNA TGTGCCAGCAGTGAGGGACAGGGATTTCAGCCCCAGCATTTT. Translation gives CASSEGQGFQPQHF.

This CDR3 reads CASSRPKRQGGSEKLFF. The CDR3 DNA reads TGTGCCAGCAGCCGACCAAAGCGACAGGGGGGAAGCGAAAAACTGTTTTTT. This rearrangement joins TRBV7-9 to TRBJ1-4, with 9 bases aligning to TRBD1. V gave up 5 bases and J gave up 8 bases; unmatched junction bases: 15. CDR1 and CDR2 (germline): SEHNR, FQNEAQ (reference sequence). CDR3 size: 17 residues. The full variable domain, its missing parts supplied by reference TRBV7-9 and TRBJ1-4, is DTGVSQNPRHKITKRGQNVTFRCDPISEHNRLYWYRQTLGQGPEFLTYFQNEAQLEKSRLLSDRFSAERPKGSFSTLEIQRTEQGDSAMYLCASSRPKRQGGSEKLFFGSGTQLSVL.

This chain connects TRBV23-1 to TRBJ2-7; D uncertain. Being an ORF, TRBV23-1 has a function that is uncertain. Trimming cost V 4 bases and J 4 bases, with 5 bases left between them. The CDR3 sequence is 11 residues long. CDR3 sequence (DNA): TGCGCCAGCAGTCTTCCTTACGAGCAGTACTTC. This translates into CASSLPYEQYF.

The gene calls are TRBV28 and TRBJ2-2; a weak D match, TRBD2 (6 bases). Trimming stripped 6 bases from V and 6 bases from J, with 8 bases between. CDR1 and CDR2 (germline): MDHEN, SYDVKM. This CDR3 has 12 amino acids. The CDR3 coding sequence is TGTGCCAGCAGAAGACTAGCCGGGGAGCTGTTTTTT. It encodes CASRRLAGELFF.

This sequence joins TRBV29-1 and TRBJ1-6; TRBD1 matches 9 bases. V trimming: 6 bases; J trimming: 6 bases; junction bases outside the gene matches: 3. This CDR3 spans 13 amino acids. Germline-derived CDR1 and CDR2 are SQVTM and ANQGSEA. CDR3: CSVATGGNSPLHF. CDR3 sequence (DNA): TGCAGCGTCGCGACAGGGGGTAATTCACCCCTCCACTTT.

The rearrangement uses TRBV4-1 and TRBJ2-6, with 9 nucleotides matching TRBD1. The length of the CDR3 is 16 residues. The junction had 4 bases not matched to a gene; V was cut back by 7 bases and J by 0 bases. In germline, CDR1 is MGHRA, CDR2 YSYEKL. The CDR3 here is CASTGTGNSGANVLTF. CDR3 DNA sequence: TGCGCCAGCACCGGGACAGGGAACTCTGGGGCCAACGTCCTGACTTTC.

The genes are TRBV6-1 and TRBJ1-1; 11 bases match TRBD1. The trim removed 4 bases at V and 1 base at J, leaving 14 bases unmatched. Germline assignment: CDR1 MNHNS and CDR2 SASEGT. The CDR3 covers 19 residues. The CDR3 nucleotides read TGTGCCAGCAGTGCCGGAATCGGGACAGGGGGATTTTCGAACACTGAAGCTTTCTTT. It yields the protein CASSAGIGTGGFSNTEAFF.

The V gene is TRBV11-2, the J gene TRBJ2-3, with 7 bases fitting TRBD2. The CDR3 runs to 15 residues. Germline values: CDR1 SGHAT, CDR2 FQNNGV. After removal of 4 bases from V and 4 bases from J, the junction contained 8 bases not matched to a gene. The CDR3 is CASSSLRGKADTQYF. The CDR3 nucleotides are TGTGCCAGCAGCTCTCTGCGGGGGAAGGCAGATACGCAGTATTTT.

This chain links TRBV11-2 with TRBJ1-1; tentative D call: TRBD1 (5 bases). Germline values: CDR1 SGHAT, CDR2 FQNNGV. The CDR3 covers 14 residues. The ends were cut back, 1 base at V and 4 bases at J, with 10 bases in the middle. The CDR3 DNA reads as TGTGCCAGCAGCTTAGTTCCGGGGGGCACTGAAGCTTTCTTT. Its protein product is CASSLVPGGTEAFF.

This clone was detected once. The sample contains more than one DNA sequence encoding this CDR3. The chain recombines TRBV28 with TRBJ1-2; 7 bases map to TRBD1. This CDR3 contains 13 residues. After removal of 8 bases from V and 4 bases from J, the junction contained 7 bases not matched to a gene. Germline values: CDR1 MDHEN, CDR2 SYDVKM. Written as DNA, the CDR3 is TGTGCCAGCTCCTCCGGGACAGCCTATGGCTACACCTTC. This encodes CASSSGTAYGYTF.

This chain links TRBV15 with TRBJ1-1; TRBD1 aligns across 7 bases. The junction had 12 bases not matched to a gene; V was cut back by 5 bases and J by 3 bases. The CDR3 consists of 16 residues. CDR1 is LNHNV, CDR2 YYDKDF, per germline (reference sequence). The CDR3 DNA follows: TGTGCCACCAGCGGGGGTGCCGGGACAGATTACACTGAAGCTTTCTTT. This codes for CATSGGAGTDYTEAFF.

The chain has TRBV15 and TRBJ2-1, with 13 bases aligning to TRBD2. There are 15 residues in the CDR3. From germline, CDR1 is LNHNV and CDR2 YYDKDF (reference sequence). J gave up 10 bases and V 0 bases, and 3 bases lay outside the gene matches. DNA of the CDR3: TGTGCCACCAGCAGAGACACTAGCGGGAGGGCGGAGCAGTTCTTC. Its protein product is CATSRDTSGRAEQFF.

The chain has TRBV2 and TRBJ2-4; 12 bases are a match to TRBD2. Germline trimming cut 4 bases from V and 8 bases from J; bases unmatched to any gene: 12. Per germline, CDR1 SNHLY and CDR2 FYNNEI. This CDR3 spans 17 amino acids. The CDR3 DNA reads TGTGCCAGCAGTGGGCTAGCGGGAGGGCCGCCTGGGGACATTCAGTACTTC. As protein: CASSGLAGGPPGDIQYF.

This clone was found once. This sequence joins TRBV9 and TRBJ1-2; D gene uncertain. The CDR3 contains 14 residues. Looked up from germline, CDR1 is SGDLS and CDR2 is YYNGEE. V lost 0 bases and J lost 8, with 14 bases in between. CDR3 region: CASSVVDWAEGYTF. The DNA of the CDR3 is TGTGCCAGCAGCGTAGTGGACTGGGCGGAAGGCTACACCTTC.

V is TRBV5-1 and J is TRBJ1-3; 12 nucleotides align to TRBD1. V gave up 4 bases and J gave up 2 bases; unmatched junction bases: 4. CDR1 and CDR2 from the germline V gene are SGHRS and YFSETQ. The CDR3 extends over 16 amino acids. CDR3 residues: CASSAGQGAAGNTIYF. CDR3 DNA: TGCGCCAGCAGCGCGGGACAGGGGGCAGCTGGAAACACCATATATTTT.

This rearrangement joins TRBV5-1 to TRBJ1-2, with 9 bases matching TRBD1. The V segment lost 3 bases and the J segment 7 bases; nucleotides outside the gene matches: 13. CDR1 SGHRS and CDR2 YFSETQ come from the germline V gene. CDR3 length: 16 amino acids. CDR3 region: CASSSRETGGVGGYTF. The CDR3 nucleotides are TGCGCCAGCAGCTCCCGAGAAACAGGGGGCGTTGGTGGCTACACCTTC.